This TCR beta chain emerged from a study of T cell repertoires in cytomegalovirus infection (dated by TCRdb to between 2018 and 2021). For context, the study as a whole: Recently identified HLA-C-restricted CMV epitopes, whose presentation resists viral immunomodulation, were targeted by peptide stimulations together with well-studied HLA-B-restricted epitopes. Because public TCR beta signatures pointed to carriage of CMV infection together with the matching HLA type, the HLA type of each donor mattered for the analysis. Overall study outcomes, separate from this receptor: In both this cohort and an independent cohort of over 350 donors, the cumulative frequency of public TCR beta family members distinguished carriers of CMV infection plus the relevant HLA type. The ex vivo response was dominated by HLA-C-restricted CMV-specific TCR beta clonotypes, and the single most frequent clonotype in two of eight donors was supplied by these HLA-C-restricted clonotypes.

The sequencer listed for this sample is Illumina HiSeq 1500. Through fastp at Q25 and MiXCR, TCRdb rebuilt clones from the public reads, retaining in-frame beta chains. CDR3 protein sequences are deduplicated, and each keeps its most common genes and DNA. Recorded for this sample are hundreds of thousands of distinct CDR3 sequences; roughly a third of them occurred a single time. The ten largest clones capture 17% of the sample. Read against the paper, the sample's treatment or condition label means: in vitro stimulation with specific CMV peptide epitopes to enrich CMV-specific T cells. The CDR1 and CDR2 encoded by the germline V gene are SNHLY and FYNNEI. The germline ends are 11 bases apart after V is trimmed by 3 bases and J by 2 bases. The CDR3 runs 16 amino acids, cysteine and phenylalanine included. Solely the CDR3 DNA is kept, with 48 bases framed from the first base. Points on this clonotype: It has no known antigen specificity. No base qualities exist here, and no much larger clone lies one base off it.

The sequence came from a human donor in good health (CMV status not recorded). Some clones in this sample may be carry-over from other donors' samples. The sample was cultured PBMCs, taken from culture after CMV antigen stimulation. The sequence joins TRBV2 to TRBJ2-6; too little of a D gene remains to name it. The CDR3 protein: CASSDPTVPGANVLTF. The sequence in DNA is TGTGCCAGCAGTGACCCAACAGTCCCTGGGGCCAACGTCCTGACTTTC. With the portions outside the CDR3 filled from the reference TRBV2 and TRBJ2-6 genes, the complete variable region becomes EPEVTQTPSHQVTQMGQEVILRCVPISNHLYFYWYRQILGQKVEFLVSFYNNEISEKSEIFDDQFSVERPDGSNFTLKIRSTKLEDSAMYFCASSDPTVPGANVLTFGAGSRLTVL.